This is a list of T cell receptor beta chains from one sample in a study of T cell responses to AZD1222 COVID-19 vaccine. The data were produced by immunoSEQ multiplex PCR, yet TCRdb's version contains in-frame clones alone and is incomplete. Among some 130,000 clones, 84% were seen once, and the ten largest hold over 3.5%. The sample consisted of peripheral blood, taken on day 0 of AZD1222 vaccination. These receptors were obtained from an adult in good health. Both conserved end residues are part of each CDR3.

j_gene: TRBJ1-1; v_gene: TRBV3-1/TRBV3-2; CDR3aa: CASSQRGSAEAFF
j_gene: TRBJ1-4; v_gene: TRBV7-9; CDR3aa: CASSLGREKLFF
j_gene: TRBJ1-1; v_gene: TRBV4-1; CDR3aa: CASSQDRWGSYVGTEAFF
j_gene: TRBJ2-2; v_gene: TRBV5-6; CDR3aa: CASIRTGANTGELFF
j_gene: TRBJ1-1; v_gene: TRBV29-1; CDR3aa: CSVVYMNTEAFF
j_gene: TRBJ1-4; v_gene: TRBV3-1/TRBV3-2; CDR3aa: CASSLSPRSNEKLFF
j_gene: TRBJ1-6; v_gene: TRBV28; CDR3aa: CASSLIKDFEYPHF
j_gene: TRBJ1-5; v_gene: TRBV19; CDR3aa: CASSSVRDRLLFNQPQHF
j_gene: TRBJ1-2; v_gene: TRBV30; CDR3aa: CAWSRTGLNYGYTF
j_gene: TRBJ2-5; v_gene: TRBV4-1; CDR3aa: CASTTSGQGEETQYF
j_gene: TRBJ2-3; v_gene: TRBV27; CDR3aa: CASSLRGGSWQGADTQYF
j_gene: TRBJ2-6; v_gene: TRBV5-1; CDR3aa: CASSSGQGISSGANVLTF
j_gene: TRBJ1-2; v_gene: TRBV5-5; CDR3aa: CASSLGGGSREYYGYTF
j_gene: TRBJ2-7; v_gene: TRBV21-1; CDR3aa: CASSKNMVQTGSYEQYF
j_gene: TRBJ2-6; v_gene: TRBV28; CDR3aa: CASSSGTGANVLTF
j_gene: TRBJ1-2; v_gene: TRBV3-1/TRBV3-2; CDR3aa: CASSQVGWGYGYTF
j_gene: TRBJ2-1; v_gene: TRBV12-3/TRBV12-4; CDR3aa: CASIQTGYNEQFF
j_gene: TRBJ1-4; v_gene: TRBV5-1; CDR3aa: CASSLAGTANEKLFF
j_gene: TRBJ1-5; v_gene: TRBV28; CDR3aa: CASSTGGAGGNQPQHF
j_gene: TRBJ1-4; v_gene: TRBV5-4; CDR3aa: CASSLGQGLFNEKLFF
j_gene: TRBJ1-2; v_gene: TRBV19; CDR3aa: CASSILNGDRRGGYTF
j_gene: TRBJ2-7; v_gene: TRBV5-1; CDR3aa: CASSLVVGLTYEQYF
j_gene: TRBJ2-1; v_gene: TRBV2; CDR3aa: CASSDFNEQFF
j_gene: TRBJ2-7; v_gene: TRBV30; CDR3aa: CASKQGYEQYF
j_gene: TRBJ1-2; v_gene: TRBV27; CDR3aa: CASSQDRDYGYTF
j_gene: TRBJ1-1; v_gene: TRBV25-1; CDR3aa: CASSGQGARSTEAFF
j_gene: TRBJ1-2; v_gene: TRBV5-4; CDR3aa: CASSLLPGTTNYGYTF
j_gene: TRBJ1-2; v_gene: TRBV20-1; CDR3aa: CSASKRGIDGYTF
j_gene: TRBJ1-1; v_gene: TRBV7-2; CDR3aa: CASIPFRNTEAFF
j_gene: TRBJ1-5; v_gene: TRBV6-5; CDR3aa: CASSRDRDLYQPQHF
j_gene: TRBJ2-7; v_gene: TRBV29-1; CDR3aa: CSGVAGTYEQYF
j_gene: TRBJ1-1; v_gene: TRBV7-3; CDR3aa: CASSLSPPGSGTEAFF
j_gene: TRBJ1-2; v_gene: TRBV3-1/TRBV3-2; CDR3aa: CASSHLNPGQGGYGYTF
j_gene: TRBJ2-7; v_gene: TRBV6-5; CDR3aa: CASKRDFTNYEQYF
j_gene: TRBJ1-2; v_gene: TRBV7-3; CDR3aa: CASSLEGSIGYTF
j_gene: TRBJ1-1; v_gene: TRBV18; CDR3aa: CASSPHGGGVGTEAFF
j_gene: TRBJ1-6; v_gene: TRBV12-3/TRBV12-4; CDR3aa: CASSVGPLLGLHF
j_gene: TRBJ2-7; v_gene: TRBV10-3; CDR3aa: CAISEQFYEQYF
j_gene: TRBJ2-3; v_gene: TRBV7-9; CDR3aa: CASSLESVGGAGDTQYF
j_gene: TRBJ2-3; v_gene: TRBV5-1; CDR3aa: CASSLTSGVTSTDTQYF
j_gene: TRBJ1-3; v_gene: TRBV15; CDR3aa: CATSRDGGDGNTIYF